These 30 T cell receptor beta chains were sequenced from one sample in a study of Graves' ophthalmopathy and Graves' hyperthyroidism. Scientists amplified the TCR beta CDR3 regions from RNA transcripts. First-round RT-PCR with HTBI primers preceded a second-round multiplex PCR. TCRdb ran MiXCR on the multiplex PCR reads and lists one entry per CDR3 protein. The table records 450,000 to 600,000 distinct CDR3 sequences, 35% to 40% of them present only once. The sequenced sample was peripheral blood or thyroid tissue (not recorded which). The receptors originated from an adult man with Graves' hyperthyroidism.

This chain connects TRBV5-4 to TRBJ1-4; weak D call: TRBD1 (5 bases). Trimming left V 2 bases short and J 5 bases short, with 13 bases between. The germline CDR1 and CDR2 sequences are SGHNT and YYREEE (reference sequence). This CDR3 region has 15 residues. The CDR3 reads CASSFTPGTNEKLFF. The DNA of the CDR3 is TGTGCCAGCAGCTTCACACCGGGGACCAATGAAAAACTGTTTTTT.

This clonotype was recorded at least ten times. The rearrangement joins TRBV5-6 to TRBJ2-2; D remains ambiguous. This CDR3 has 13 residues. Germline CDR1 and CDR2: SGHDT and YYEEEE. V lost 3 bases and J lost 5, with 8 bases in between. DNA for the CDR3: TGTGCCAGCAGCTCAGGTCGAACCGGGGAGCTGTTTTTT. Encoded protein: CASSSGRTGELFF. The full variable domain, its missing parts supplied by reference TRBV5-6 and TRBJ2-2, is DAGVTQSPTHLIKTRGQQVTLRCSPKSGHDTVSWYQQALGQGPQFIFQYYEEEERQRGNFPDRFSGHQFPNYSSELNVNALLLGDSALYLCASSSGRTGELFFGEGSRLTVL.

V usage is TRBV12-3 or TRBV12-4 and J usage is TRBJ1-6; 7 positions match TRBD1. The CDR3 totals 17 residues. The J segment lost 7 bases and the V segment lost 1 base, leaving 10 bases of the junction unmatched. The CDR3 sequence is CASSLEVTGQKNSPLHF. DNA of the CDR3: TGTGCCAGCAGTTTAGAGGTCACGGGACAGAAAAATTCACCCCTCCACTTT.

This clonotype was seen at least ten times. The chain uses TRBV20-1 and TRBJ1-2; D is possibly TRBD1 (5 bases). Trimming cost V 3 bases and J 6 bases, with 14 bases left between them. This CDR3 is 13 amino acids long. The germline CDR1 and CDR2 sequences are DFQATT and SNEGSKA (reference sequence). The CDR3 nucleotides read TGCAGTGCTAGGGGCGGGACTGCGGATGGCTACACCTTC. Protein: CSARGGTADGYTF.

The rearrangement joins TRBV29-1 to TRBJ2-7; 9 nucleotides agree with TRBD2. This CDR3 spans 12 amino acids. V shed 8 bases and J 2 bases; nucleotides not matched to a gene: 4. Germline lookup yields CDR1 SQVTM and CDR2 ANQGSEA. The CDR3: CSLAGGTYEQYF. CDR3 bases: TGCAGCCTCGCGGGAGGGACCTACGAGCAGTACTTC.

This clonotype was recorded many times. CDR3 protein: CASRQFFRESDEQYF. In nucleotides, the CDR3 is TGTGCCAGCAGACAGTTCTTCAGGGAGTCGGACGAGCAGTACTTC. The chain couples TRBV7-8 to TRBJ2-7; D is tentatively TRBD1 or TRBD2 (5 bases each). Germline assignment: CDR1 SGHVS and CDR2 FQNEAQ. V lost 6 bases and J lost 5, with 20 bases in between. The CDR3 is 15 residues long. Variable domain in full (rest from reference TRBV7-8 and TRBJ2-7): GAGVSQSPRYKVAKRGQDVALRCDPISGHVSLFWYQQALGQGPEFLTYFQNEAQLDKSGLPSDRFFAERPEGSVSTLKIQRTQQEDSAVYLCASRQFFRESDEQYFGPGTRLTVT.

This clonotype was seen repeatedly, ten times or more. The J gene is TRBJ1-2, the V gene TRBV28; 10 nucleotides agree with TRBD1. The CDR3 loop spans 15 amino acids. V lost 7 bases and J lost 6; bases outside the gene matches: 11. Germline CDR1 MDHEN, CDR2 SYDVKM. The DNA of the CDR3 is TGTGCCAGCAAAACGACAGGGGGCGGAGGGAATGGCTACACCTTC. Translated: CASKTTGGGGNGYTF.

V gene TRBV10-3 combines with J gene TRBJ2-7, with D maybe TRBD2 (6 bases). The length of the CDR3 is 14 residues. Germline-derived CDR1 and CDR2 are ENHRY and SYGVKD. Trimming cost V 6 bases and J 6 bases, with 18 bases left between them. CDR3 nucleotides: TGTGCCATCAGCCGTGAGGGACTGAATGTCGAGCAGTACTTC. This translates into CAISREGLNVEQYF.

As for this clonotype: A read error may explain this, as a much larger clone is one base away. For the CDR3, the DNA is TGTGCCAGCAGTGGACTAGCGTGGGAGACCCGGTACTTC. It is translated as CASSGLAWETRYF. The rearrangement uses TRBV6-5 and TRBJ2-5; 9 bases are shared with TRBD2. Per germline, CDR1 MNHEY and CDR2 SVGAGI. This CDR3 comprises 13 residues.

This clonotype was observed many times. The chain joins TRBV24-1 to TRBJ1-2; 7 bases agree with TRBD1. The ends lost 4 bases at V and 7 bases at J; junction bases unmatched: 5. This CDR3 spans 13 amino acids. In germline, CDR1 is KGHDR, CDR2 SFDVKD. CDR3 protein: CATSEDQGGGYTF. Here the CDR3 DNA reads TGTGCCACCAGTGAGGATCAGGGGGGTGGCTACACCTTC.

This clonotype was detected ten times or more. The chain employs TRBV19 and TRBJ1-1, with D possibly being TRBD1 (6 bases). With 2 bases removed from V and 0 bases from J, the gap between germline ends came to 13 bases. The germline V gene has CDR1 LNHDA and CDR2 SQIVND (reference sequence). This CDR3 has 16 amino acids. CDR3 protein: CASSIRGRGMNTEAFF. In DNA, the CDR3 is TGTGCCAGTAGTATAAGGGGCAGGGGAATGAACACTGAAGCTTTCTTT.

The chain has TRBV9 and TRBJ2-3; no reliable D call. The ends were cut back, 3 bases at V and 1 base at J, with 15 bases in the middle. Germline lookup yields CDR1 SGDLS and CDR2 YYNGEE. CDR3 length: 16 amino acids. As DNA, the CDR3 is TGTGCCAGCAGCGAGCACAATATCTTCGGCACAGATACGCAGTATTTT. It codes for CASSEHNIFGTDTQYF.

This clonotype was counted at least ten times. The chain uses TRBV28 and TRBJ1-4; 9 bases agree with TRBD1. The V gene's germline CDR1 is MDHEN and CDR2 SYDVKM. V lost 8 bases, J lost 5 bases, and 0 bases stayed unmatched. The CDR3 has 12 amino acids. The CDR3 reads CASGTGNEKLFF. The DNA of the CDR3 is TGTGCCAGCGGGACAGGGAATGAAAAACTGTTTTTT.

Many counts were recorded for this clonotype. The rearrangement uses TRBV7-6 and TRBJ1-2; D is undetermined. V was clipped by 1 base and J by 6 bases, with 15 bases between them. Germline V lookup: CDR1 SGHVS, CDR2 FNYEAQ. The CDR3 totals 15 residues. The CDR3 DNA reads as TGTGCCAGCAGCTTAGTAGATGGGGTAGGGAATGGCTACACCTTC. Encoded protein: CASSLVDGVGNGYTF.

A few counts support this clonotype. The gene calls are TRBV7-9 and TRBJ2-7; 8 bases are shared with TRBD1. V lost 11 bases, J lost 5 bases, and 17 bases stayed unmatched. The CDR3 runs to 15 residues. Germline-derived CDR1 and CDR2 are SEHNR and FQNEAQ (reference sequence). CDR3 in amino acids: CAWSVFRGRGHEQYF. In DNA form, the CDR3 reads TGTGCCTGGAGTGTCTTTCGAGGCAGGGGGCACGAGCAGTACTTC.

This clonotype was observed many times. The chain employs TRBV6-5 and TRBJ1-1; 8 bases are a match to TRBD1. The V and J ends lost 2 bases and 6 bases, in that order; junction bases with no gene match: 5. Germline V gives CDR1 MNHEY, CDR2 SVGAGI. CDR3 length equals 14 residues. CDR3 nucleotides: TGTGCCAGCAGTTACCAGGGGGCGGGGGCTGAAGCTTTCTTT. Protein sequence: CASSYQGAGAEAFF.

As to this clonotype: One end of the junction varies from germline; a read error may be responsible. The chain employs TRBV25-1 and TRBJ1-4, with 7 bases matching TRBD1. The germline CDR1 and CDR2 sequences are MGHDK and SYGVNS. The CDR3 length is 15 residues. This chain's CDR3 is CTSRDLQGGNEKLFF. CDR3 DNA sequence: TGTACCAGCAGAGATCTGCAGGGGGGGAATGAAAAACTGTTTTTT. Based on the CDR3 plus reference TRBV25-1 and TRBJ1-4, the full variable domain is EADIYQTPRYLVIGTGKKITLECSQTMGHDKMYWYQQDPGMELHLIHYSYGVNSTEKGDLSSESTVSRIRTEHFPLTLESARPSHTSQYLCTSRDLQGGNEKLFFGSGTQLSVL.

This clonotype turned up a few times. V usage is TRBV12-5 and J usage is TRBJ1-5; D unresolved. The CDR3 consists of 13 residues. The V gene's germline CDR1 is LGHNT and CDR2 FRNRAP. V lost 6 bases, J lost 0 bases, and 6 bases lay in between. CDR3: CASGAYSNQPQHF. CDR3 nucleotides: TGTGCTAGTGGGGCTTATAGCAATCAGCCCCAGCATTTT.

This clonotype was recorded many times. The chain couples TRBV5-1 to TRBJ2-7; 12 nucleotides match TRBD2. Looked up from germline, CDR1 is SGHRS and CDR2 is YFSETQ. Trimming at V came to 0 bases and at J to 0 bases, leaving 7 bases not matched to a gene. This CDR3 comprises 18 residues. The CDR3 here is CASSLAGTSGLSSYEQYF. In nucleotides, the CDR3 is TGCGCCAGCAGCTTGGCCGGGACTAGCGGGCTAAGCTCCTACGAGCAGTACTTC. Based on the CDR3 plus reference TRBV5-1 and TRBJ2-7, the full variable domain is KAGVTQTPRYLIKTRGQQVTLSCSPISGHRSVSWYQQTPGQGLQFLFEYFSETQRNKGNFPGRFSGRQFSNSRSEMNVSTLELGDSALYLCASSLAGTSGLSSYEQYFGPGTRLTVT.

This clonotype appeared many times. Written as DNA, the CDR3 is TGTGCCAGCAGCCCAAGGGGGTACGAGCAGTACTTC. It codes for CASSPRGYEQYF. The V and J genes are TRBV25-1 and TRBJ2-7; weak D call: TRBD1 (6 bases). V shed 6 bases and J shed 4 bases, with 10 bases lying between them. The CDR3 has 12 amino acids. Germline loops: CDR1 MGHDK, CDR2 SYGVNS.

The chain recombines TRBV20-1 with TRBJ2-3, with 10 positions matching TRBD2. The germline gives CDR1 DFQATT, CDR2 SNEGSKA (reference sequence). V shed 7 bases and J 11 bases; nucleotides not matched to a gene: 6. The CDR3 runs to 11 residues. In nucleotides, the CDR3 is TGCAGTGGGCTAGCGGGAGTGAAGCAGTATTTT. This sequence encodes CSGLAGVKQYF.

This clonotype occurred a few times. The chain joins TRBV4-1 to TRBJ2-2; 8 bases are a match to TRBD2. Per germline, CDR1 MGHRA and CDR2 YSYEKL. The CDR3 has 14 amino acids. Trimming cost V 4 bases and J 3 bases; bases outside gene matches: 1. The chain's CDR3 is CASSRLAHTGELFF. Here the CDR3 DNA reads TGCGCCAGCAGCCGACTAGCGCACACCGGGGAGCTGTTTTTT.

The sample holds a few counts of this clonotype. The chain employs TRBV24-1 and TRBJ2-3; 7 bases fit TRBD1. CDR1 is KGHDR, CDR2 SFDVKD, per germline. Unmatched junction bases numbered 7, after V lost 0 bases and J lost 2 bases. This CDR3 is 17 amino acids long. CDR3 loop: CATSDLRSGQTTDTQYF. The CDR3 DNA is TGTGCCACCAGTGATTTGAGGTCGGGACAGACCACAGATACGCAGTATTTT.

This clonotype was found a few times. V usage is TRBV24-1 and J usage is TRBJ2-3, with TRBD2 identical over 14 bases. Per germline, CDR1 KGHDR and CDR2 SFDVKD. V was clipped by 3 bases and J by 5 bases; unmatched bases: 9. This CDR3 is 18 amino acids long. The CDR3 DNA reads TGTGCCACCAGTGATCCGGGCGGAGGACTAGCGGGGGGAGATACGCAGTATTTT. Its protein is CATSDPGGGLAGGDTQYF.

This clonotype occurred many times. V gene TRBV7-9 combines with J gene TRBJ1-1; weak D call: TRBD1 (5 bases). Germline values: CDR1 SEHNR, CDR2 FQNEAQ (reference sequence). The CDR3 runs to 13 residues. V lost 3 bases and J lost 5, with 10 bases in between. CDR3 region: CASSFREGTEAFF. The CDR3 coding sequence is TGTGCCAGCAGCTTCAGGGAGGGGACTGAAGCTTTCTTT. The entire variable domain, with the rest obtained from reference TRBV7-9 and TRBJ1-1, is as follows: DTGVSQNPRHKITKRGQNVTFRCDPISEHNRLYWYRQTLGQGPEFLTYFQNEAQLEKSRLLSDRFSAERPKGSFSTLEIQRTEQGDSAMYLCASSFREGTEAFFGQGTRLTVV.

As concerns this clonotype: This CDR3 is missing its conserved last phenylalanine or tryptophan, likely due to a read error. The chain carries TRBV19 and TRBJ1-2; D call uncertain. CDR3 length: 12 residues. The germline gives CDR1 LNHDA, CDR2 SQIVND (reference sequence). V was shortened by 6 bases and J by 5 bases, with 10 bases between the two germline ends. DNA for the CDR3: TGTGCCAGTAGGACGTCTGGGTATGGCTACACCTCC. This codes for CASRTSGYGYTS.

This clonotype has at least ten counts. This CDR3 is CASSLGPETQYF. In nucleotides, the CDR3 is TGTGCCAGCAGCTTAGGCCCAGAGACCCAGTACTTC. The chain combines TRBV13 with TRBJ2-5, with unresolved D. This CDR3 contains 12 residues. V lost 0 bases to trimming and J lost 4 bases, with 3 bases between them. Germline V gene lookup returns CDR1 PRHDT and CDR2 FYEKMQ (reference sequence).

The chain couples TRBV29-1 to TRBJ2-2; 7 nucleotides line up with TRBD2. The CDR3 has 13 residues. Per the germline V gene, CDR1 is SQVTM and CDR2 is ANQGSEA. The V segment lost 8 bases and the J segment 2 bases; nucleotides outside the gene matches: 5. The CDR3 loop reads CSLGLINTGELFF. The CDR3 region has the DNA TGCAGCTTGGGACTAATTAACACCGGGGAGCTGTTTTTT.

The V gene is TRBV19, the J gene TRBJ1-1; TRBD1 is a possible D gene (6 bases). Germline CDR1 is LNHDA and CDR2 is SQIVND (reference sequence). There are 16 residues in the CDR3. The V end was cut by 8 bases, the J end by 0 bases, with 19 bases between. CDR3 sequence reads: CASSDGGASMNTEAFF. CDR3 coding DNA: TGTGCCAGTTCCGATGGGGGGGCATCAATGAACACTGAAGCTTTCTTT.

A word on this clonotype: This could be a read error, since a much larger clone is one nucleotide away. This chain links TRBV7-6 with TRBJ1-3; D not certain. Germline loops: CDR1 SGHVS, CDR2 FNYEAQ. Trimming took off 5 bases at V and 4 bases at J, with 18 bases between the two ends. CDR3 length equals 16 residues. The CDR3 sequence: CASSPGWGRRGNTIYF. As DNA, the CDR3 is TGTGCCAGCAGCCCCGGGTGGGGAAGGAGAGGAAACACCATATATTTT.